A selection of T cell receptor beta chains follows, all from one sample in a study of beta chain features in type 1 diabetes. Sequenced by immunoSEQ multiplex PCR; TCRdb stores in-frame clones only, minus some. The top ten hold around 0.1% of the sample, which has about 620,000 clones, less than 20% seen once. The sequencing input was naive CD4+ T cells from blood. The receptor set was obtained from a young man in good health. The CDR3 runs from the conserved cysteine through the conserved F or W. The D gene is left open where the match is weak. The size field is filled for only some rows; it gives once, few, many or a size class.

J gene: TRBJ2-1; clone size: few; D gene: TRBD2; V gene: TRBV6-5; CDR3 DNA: TGTGCCAGCAGTGGGGACTACTCCTACAATGAGCAGTTCTTC; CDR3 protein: CASSGDYSYNEQFF
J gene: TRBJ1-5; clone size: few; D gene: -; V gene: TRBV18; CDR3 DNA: TGTGCCAGCTCACCAAGCAATGGAGGGGGGAATCAGCCCCAGCATTTT; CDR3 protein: CASSPSNGGGNQPQHF
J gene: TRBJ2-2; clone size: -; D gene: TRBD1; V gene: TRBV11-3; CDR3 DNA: TGTGCCAGCAGCTGGGGACAGGGAGGACCCGGGGAGCTGTTTTTT; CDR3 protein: CASSWGQGGPGELFF
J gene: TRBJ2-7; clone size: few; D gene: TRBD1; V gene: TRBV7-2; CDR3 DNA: TGTGCCAGCAGAAGGACAGGGGAAGCCGAGCAGTACTTC; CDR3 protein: CASRRTGEAEQYF
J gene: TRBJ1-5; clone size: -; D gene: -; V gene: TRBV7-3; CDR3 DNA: TGTGCCAGCAGCGAGGACATACATCAGCCCCAGCATTTT; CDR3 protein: CASSEDIHQPQHF
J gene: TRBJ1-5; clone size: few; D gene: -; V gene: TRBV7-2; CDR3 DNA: TGTGCCAGCAGCCTTGGAAGAGCGGTGAATCAGCCCCAGCATTTT; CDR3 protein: CASSLGRAVNQPQHF
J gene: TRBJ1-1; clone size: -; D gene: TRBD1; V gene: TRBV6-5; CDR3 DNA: TGTGCCAGCAGCAGACAGGGGGCAAAGAACACTGAAGCTTTCTTT; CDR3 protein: CASSRQGAKNTEAFF
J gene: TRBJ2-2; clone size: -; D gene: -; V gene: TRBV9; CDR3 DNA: TGTGCCAGCAGCGTAACTCCCACCGGGGAGCTGTTTTTT; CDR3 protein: CASSVTPTGELFF
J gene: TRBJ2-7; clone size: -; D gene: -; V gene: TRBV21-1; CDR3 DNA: TGTGCCAGCAGCAAGGAGTTGGGAGTCCACCGCTGCAAGCAGTACTTC; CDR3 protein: CASSKELGVHRCKQYF
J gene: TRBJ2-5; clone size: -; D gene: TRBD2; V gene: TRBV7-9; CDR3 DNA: TGTGCCAGCCGCGGGAGTGGGGAGACCCAGTACTTC; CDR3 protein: CASRGSGETQYF
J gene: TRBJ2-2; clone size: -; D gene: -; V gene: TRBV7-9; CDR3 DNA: TGTGCCAGCAGTCCGCAGGGTCTATTCTCCGGGGAGCTGTTTTTT; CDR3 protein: CASSPQGLFSGELFF
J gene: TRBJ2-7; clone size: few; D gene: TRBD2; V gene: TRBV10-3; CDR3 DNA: TGTGCCATCAGTGAGTCGGCAAGCGGGGGAACCTACGAGCAGTACTTC; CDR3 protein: CAISESASGGTYEQYF
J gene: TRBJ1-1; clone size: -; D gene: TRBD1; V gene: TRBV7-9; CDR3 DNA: TGTGCCAGCAGCCCTGGGACAGGGCGAGTGGGGTACACTGAAGCTTTCTTT; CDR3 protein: CASSPGTGRVGYTEAFF